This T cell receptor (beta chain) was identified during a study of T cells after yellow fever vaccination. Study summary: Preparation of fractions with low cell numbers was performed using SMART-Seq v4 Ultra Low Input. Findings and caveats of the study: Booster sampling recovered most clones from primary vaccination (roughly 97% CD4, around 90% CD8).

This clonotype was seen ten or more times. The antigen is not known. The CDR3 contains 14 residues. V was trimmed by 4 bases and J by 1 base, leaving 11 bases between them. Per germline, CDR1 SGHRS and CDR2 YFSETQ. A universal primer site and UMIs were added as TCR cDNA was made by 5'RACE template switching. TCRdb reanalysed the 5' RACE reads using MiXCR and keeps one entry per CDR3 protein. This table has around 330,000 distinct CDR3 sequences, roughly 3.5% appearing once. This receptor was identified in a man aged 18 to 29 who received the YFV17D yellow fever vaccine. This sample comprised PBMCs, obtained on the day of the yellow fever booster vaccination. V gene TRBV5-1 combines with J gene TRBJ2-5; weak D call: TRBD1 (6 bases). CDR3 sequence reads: CASSGGRVQETQYF. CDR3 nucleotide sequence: TGCGCCAGCAGCGGGGGCAGGGTCCAAGAGACCCAGTACTTC.